This T cell receptor (beta chain) was sequenced during a study of identical twins. Points on this clonotype: The antigen is unknown.

The CDR3 covers 16 residues. Trimming took 0 bases from V and 3 from J, leaving 16 bases between them. The germline gives CDR1 DFQATT, CDR2 SNEGSKA (reference sequence). Each CDR3 protein is one row after TCRdb ran MiXCR on the 5' RACE reads. The sample holds about 660,000 distinct CDR3 sequences, 8.5% to 9.5% seen once. Study-level points and caveats: Invariant cells of the MAIT and iNKT types might have partly distorted the zero-insertion analyses. There was an excess of low generation probability in the out-of-frame alpha sequences that twins shared.

This same sample was also taken into another study, of yellow fever vaccine responses in identical twins. That investigation notes: In identical twins, vaccine T cell responses appeared partly shared and partly individual.

This TCR was recovered from a woman between 18 and 29 years old in good health. Sequenced sample: PBMCs. The rearrangement joins TRBV20-1 to TRBJ2-3, with TRBD1 as a possible D gene (6 bases). The CDR3 here is CSARDHGAGVTDTQYF. In DNA form, the CDR3 reads TGCAGTGCTAGAGATCATGGGGCAGGGGTAACAGATACGCAGTATTTT.